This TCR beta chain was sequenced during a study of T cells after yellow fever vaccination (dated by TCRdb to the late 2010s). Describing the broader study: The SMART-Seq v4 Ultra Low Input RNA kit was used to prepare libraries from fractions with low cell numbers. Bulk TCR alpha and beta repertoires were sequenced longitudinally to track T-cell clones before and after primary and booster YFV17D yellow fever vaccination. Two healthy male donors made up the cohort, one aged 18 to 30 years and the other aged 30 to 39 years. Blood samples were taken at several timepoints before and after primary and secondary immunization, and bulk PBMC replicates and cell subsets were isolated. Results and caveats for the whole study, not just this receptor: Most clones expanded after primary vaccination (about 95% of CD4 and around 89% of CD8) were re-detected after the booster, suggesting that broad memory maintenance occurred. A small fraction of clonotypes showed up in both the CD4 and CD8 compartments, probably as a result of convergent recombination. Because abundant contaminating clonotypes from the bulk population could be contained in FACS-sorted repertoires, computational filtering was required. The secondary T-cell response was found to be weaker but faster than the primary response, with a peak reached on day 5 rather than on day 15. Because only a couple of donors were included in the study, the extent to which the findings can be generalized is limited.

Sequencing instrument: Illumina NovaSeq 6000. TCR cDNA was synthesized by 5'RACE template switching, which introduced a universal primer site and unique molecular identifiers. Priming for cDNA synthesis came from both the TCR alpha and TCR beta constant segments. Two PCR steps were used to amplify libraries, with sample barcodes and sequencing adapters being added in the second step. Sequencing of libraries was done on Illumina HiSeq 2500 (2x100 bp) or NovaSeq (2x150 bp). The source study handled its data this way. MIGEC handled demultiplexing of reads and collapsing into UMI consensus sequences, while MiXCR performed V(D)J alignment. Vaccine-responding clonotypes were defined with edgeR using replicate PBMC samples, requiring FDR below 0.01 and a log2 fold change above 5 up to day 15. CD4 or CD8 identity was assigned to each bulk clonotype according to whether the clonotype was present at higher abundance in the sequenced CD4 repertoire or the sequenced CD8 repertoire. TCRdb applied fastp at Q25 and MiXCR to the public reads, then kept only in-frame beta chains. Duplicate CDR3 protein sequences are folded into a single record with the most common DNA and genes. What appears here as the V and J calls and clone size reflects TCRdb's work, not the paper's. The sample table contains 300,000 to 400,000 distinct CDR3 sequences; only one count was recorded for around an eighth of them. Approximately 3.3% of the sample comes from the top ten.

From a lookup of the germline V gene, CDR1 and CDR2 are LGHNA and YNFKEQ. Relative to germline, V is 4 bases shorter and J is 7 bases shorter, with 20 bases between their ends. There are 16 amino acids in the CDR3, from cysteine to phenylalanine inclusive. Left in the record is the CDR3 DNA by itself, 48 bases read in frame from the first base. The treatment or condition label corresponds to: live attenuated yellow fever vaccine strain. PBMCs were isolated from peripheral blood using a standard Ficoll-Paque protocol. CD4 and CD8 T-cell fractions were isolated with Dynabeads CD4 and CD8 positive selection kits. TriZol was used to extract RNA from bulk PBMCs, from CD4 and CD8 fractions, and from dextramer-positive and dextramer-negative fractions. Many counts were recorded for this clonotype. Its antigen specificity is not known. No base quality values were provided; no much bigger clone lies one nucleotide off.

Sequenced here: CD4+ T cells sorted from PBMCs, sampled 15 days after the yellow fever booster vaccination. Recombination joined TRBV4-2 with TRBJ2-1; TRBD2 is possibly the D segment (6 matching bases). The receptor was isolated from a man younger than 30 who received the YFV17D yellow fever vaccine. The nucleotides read TGTGCCAGCAGCCCCACCTCTGGGGGGAGGCCGAATGAGCAGTTCTTC. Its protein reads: CASSPTSGGRPNEQFF.